These 23 T cell receptor beta chains originate from one sample sequenced in a study of blood T cell repertoires in COVID-19. Method: immunoSEQ multiplex PCR; TCRdb's copy keeps in-frame clones and lacks some. The sample lists over 200,000 clones; around 75% were seen once. Sequencing was performed on peripheral blood. Receptor source: a human donor in a cohort sampled during active COVID-19.

The chain uses TRBV6-5 and TRBJ1-6; D remains unclear. The CDR3 has 15 residues. Trimming took off 0 bases at V and 8 bases at J, with 11 bases between the two ends. Germline lookup yields CDR1 MNHEY and CDR2 SVGAGI. CDR3 DNA sequence: TGTGCCAGCAGTTACTCGACGGGTAGCGATTCACCCCTCCACTTT. Translating gives CASSYSTGSDSPLHF.

The chain's CDR3 is CASSYSEQGYNEQFF. As DNA, the CDR3 is TGTGCCAGCAGTTACTCCGAACAGGGCTACAATGAGCAGTTCTTC. This sequence joins TRBV6-5 and TRBJ2-1; a possible D gene is TRBD1 (6 bases). Germline values: CDR1 MNHEY, CDR2 SVGAGI. V was cut by 0 bases and J by 3 bases, with 9 bases left in between. CDR3 length equals 15 residues.

The chain joins TRBV20-1 to TRBJ2-1, with unresolved D. The CDR3 covers 11 residues. The ends were cut back, 3 bases at V and 4 bases at J, with 4 bases in the middle. Germline CDR1 reads DFQATT; CDR2 reads SNEGSKA (reference sequence). Here the CDR3 reads CSASRYNEQFF. The CDR3 DNA follows: TGCAGTGCTAGCAGATACAATGAGCAGTTCTTC.

The chain combines TRBV7-9 with TRBJ1-1, with D perhaps matching TRBD1 (6 bases). CDR1 SEHNR and CDR2 FQNEAQ come from the germline V gene (reference sequence). V gave up 3 bases and J gave up 1 base, with 6 bases separating them. The CDR3 length is 13 residues. This CDR3 is CASSFRGNTEAFF. CDR3 DNA sequence: TGTGCCAGCAGCTTCAGGGGGAACACTGAAGCTTTCTTT.

This clone was recorded a few times. The V and J genes are TRBV13 and TRBJ2-7, with 8 nucleotides matching TRBD2. Trimming took 0 bases from V and 5 from J; bases not matched to a gene: 6. CDR3 size: 15 residues. The germline V gene encodes CDR1 PRHDT and CDR2 FYEKMQ (reference sequence). The CDR3 loop reads CASSLGRGGFDEQYF. The CDR3 nucleotides are TGTGCCAGCAGCTTAGGCCGGGGGGGTTTCGACGAGCAGTACTTC.

CDR3 region: CASSTRDRARSGNTIYF. The CDR3 DNA reads as TGTGCCAGCAGCACCCGGGACAGGGCCCGCTCTGGAAACACCATATATTTT. The rearrangement links TRBV9 to TRBJ1-3; 9 nucleotides align to TRBD1. Trimming cost V 4 bases and J 0 bases; bases outside gene matches: 8. The CDR3 sequence is 17 residues long. The germline CDR1 and CDR2 sequences are SGDLS and YYNGEE.

V and J are TRBV5-1 and TRBJ2-2; possible D gene TRBD2, 5 bases. V lost 6 bases and J lost 7, with 16 bases in between. Germline assignment: CDR1 SGHRS and CDR2 YFSETQ. The CDR3 runs 14 residues. The CDR3 sequence: CASTLLVSGGELFF. DNA for the CDR3: TGCGCCAGCACGTTACTAGTTTCGGGCGGGGAGCTGTTTTTT.

The chain joins TRBV4-3 to TRBJ1-2; 7 bases line up with TRBD1. This CDR3 has 15 amino acids. Germline CDR1 and CDR2: LGHNA and YSLEER. V gave up 4 bases and J gave up 2 bases; unmatched junction bases: 7. CDR3 region: CASSPQGQANYGYTF. The CDR3 DNA reads as TGCGCCAGCAGCCCCCAAGGACAGGCGAACTATGGCTACACCTTC.

The chain couples TRBV6-5 to TRBJ1-6; possible D gene TRBD1, 5 bases. Germline CDR1 MNHEY, CDR2 SVGAGI. The V end was cut by 6 bases, the J end by 7 bases, with 10 bases between. There are 13 residues in the CDR3. The CDR3 coding sequence is TGTGCCAGCAGACGAACAGGCAATTCACCCCTCCACTTT. Residues: CASRRTGNSPLHF.

The chain recombines TRBV2 with TRBJ2-7, with 9 bases lining up with TRBD1. V gave up 4 bases and J gave up 4 bases; unmatched junction bases: 11. Germline CDR1 is SNHLY and CDR2 is FYNNEI. This CDR3 is built from 16 residues. Here the CDR3 reads CASSGSRDRAIYEQYF. CDR3 DNA: TGTGCCAGCAGTGGTTCCCGGGACAGGGCGATATACGAGCAGTACTTC.

The CDR3 coding sequence is TGTGCCAGCAGCCCTTGGCTTGGGGGACTCTACGAGCAGTACTTC. As protein: CASSPWLGGLYEQYF. V gene TRBV5-8 combines with J gene TRBJ2-7; D is possibly TRBD2 (6 bases). Germline V gene lookup returns CDR1 SGHTS and CDR2 YDEGEE. V shed 4 bases and J shed 3 bases, with 17 bases lying between them. The CDR3 extends over 15 amino acids.

This rearrangement joins TRBV1 to TRBJ2-7; the table calls TRBD2, which could not be checked here. TRBV1 is reported as a pseudogene. The CDR3 contains 17 residues. CDR3 nucleotides: TGCACCAGCAGCCAAGAGTTGGGGAGTAGCGGGCAAGACGAGCAGTACTTC. Amino acids: CTSSQELGSSGQDEQYF.

The chain combines TRBV7-2 with TRBJ2-1, with TRBD2 matching over 10 bases. Germline V gene data show CDR1 as SGHTA and CDR2 as FQGNSA. This CDR3 has 13 residues. With 5 bases clipped from V and 12 bases from J, the junction kept 7 bases outside the gene matches. CDR3 coding DNA: TGTGCCAGCAGCCTCGCAGCGGGAGGGCGGCAGTTCTTC. Residues: CASSLAAGGRQFF.

The V gene is TRBV7-3, the J gene TRBJ2-5; 10 bases line up with TRBD2. V shed 5 bases, J shed 4 bases, and the junction held 10 bases outside the gene matches. The CDR3 is 16 amino acids. Germline V gene lookup returns CDR1 SGHTA and CDR2 FQGTGA. The CDR3 sequence is CASSPGLAPLRETQYF. The CDR3 DNA sequence: TGTGCCAGCAGCCCGGGACTAGCGCCCCTCCGAGAGACCCAGTACTTC. Looking up the rest from reference TRBV7-3 and TRBJ2-5 gives the full variable domain: GAGVSQTPSNKVTEKGKYVELRCDPISGHTALYWYRQSLGQGPEFLIYFQGTGAADDSGLPNDRFFAVRPEGSVSTLKIQRTERGDSAVYLCASSPGLAPLRETQYFGPGTRLLVL.

The chain employs TRBV6-2 or TRBV6-3 and TRBJ2-5, with 9 nucleotides matching TRBD2. This CDR3 contains 15 residues. Trimming removed 1 base from V and 5 bases from J; junction bases left unmatched: 5. The germline CDR1 and CDR2 sequences are MNHEY and SVGEGT. The CDR3 protein is CASSYFGTSTETQYF. DNA for the CDR3: TGTGCCAGCAGTTACTTCGGGACTAGCACCGAGACCCAGTACTTC.

The chain carries TRBV6-2 or TRBV6-3 and TRBJ1-3; perhaps TRBD1 as D (5 bases). Trimming took off 0 bases at V and 2 bases at J, with 11 bases between the two ends. Germline V lookup: CDR1 MNHEY, CDR2 SVGEGT. This CDR3 is built from 16 residues. In nucleotides, the CDR3 is TGTGCCAGCAGTTACTCGGGCAGGGCCGCTGGAAACACCATATATTTT. It is translated as CASSYSGRAAGNTIYF.

The V call is TRBV3-1 (or the pseudogene TRBV3-2), the J call TRBJ1-2; 7 positions agree with TRBD1. The germline V gene encodes CDR1 LGHDT and CDR2 YNNKEL (reference sequence). The V segment lost 4 bases and the J segment 4 bases; nucleotides outside the gene matches: 9. The CDR3 is made up of 15 amino acids. The CDR3 region is CASSRTGTAGYGYTF. The CDR3 DNA reads TGTGCCAGCAGCCGCACCGGGACAGCTGGCTATGGCTACACCTTC.

V usage is TRBV4-2 and J usage is TRBJ2-2; TRBD1 matches 9 bases. Germline CDR1 and CDR2: LGHNA and YNFKEQ. Losses at the gene ends were 4 bases for V and 3 bases for J; bases not matched to a gene: 6. This CDR3 comprises 16 residues. CDR3 loop: CASSPVQGADTGELFF. Here the CDR3 DNA reads TGTGCCAGCAGCCCTGTACAGGGGGCGGACACCGGGGAGCTGTTTTTT.

The chain joins TRBV29-1 to TRBJ1-2, with TRBD1 as a possible D gene (5 bases). This CDR3 region has 12 residues. The V end lost 4 bases, the J end lost 0 bases, and 6 bases lay between the germline ends. The V gene's germline CDR1 is SQVTM and CDR2 ANQGSEA. CDR3 nucleotides: TGCAGCGTTGCGGGGGCTAACTATGGCTACACCTTC. Translation gives CSVAGANYGYTF. Together with reference TRBV29-1 and TRBJ1-2, the CDR3 gives the full variable domain: SAVISQKPSRDICQRGTSLTIQCQVDSQVTMMFWYRQQPGQSLTLIATANQGSEATYESGFVIDKFPISRPNLTFSTLTVSNMSPEDSSIYLCSVAGANYGYTFGSGTRLTVV.

V and J are TRBV28 and TRBJ1-1; D unclear. V lost 6 bases and J lost 1, with 21 bases in between. The germline V gene encodes CDR1 MDHEN and CDR2 SYDVKM. The CDR3 is 17 amino acids. CDR3 loop: CASRTPRADLRNTEAFF. Written as DNA, the CDR3 is TGTGCCAGCAGAACCCCGCGGGCCGACCTCAGGAACACTGAAGCTTTCTTT.

A word on this clone: Its ends do not fully match the called genes, so a read error is possible. V gene TRBV20-1 combines with J gene TRBJ1-4, with no clear D. The CDR3 loop spans 10 amino acids. Germline V gene data show CDR1 as DFQATT and CDR2 as SNEGSKA (reference sequence). The CDR3 sequence is CSARRDSFLF. CDR3 sequence (DNA): TGCAGTGCCCGCCGGGATTCCTTCTTATTT.

The chain is built from TRBV5-5 and TRBJ1-1, with D possibly TRBD1 on 6 matching bases. Looked up from germline, CDR1 is SGHKS and CDR2 is YYEKEE (reference sequence). V dropped 1 base and J dropped 2 bases, with 18 bases sitting between them. The CDR3 length is 17 residues. Here the CDR3 reads CASSLFYRVLFNTEAFF. The DNA for the CDR3 is TGTGCCAGCAGCTTGTTTTACAGGGTGCTTTTCAACACTGAAGCTTTCTTT. The whole variable domain, remainder taken from reference TRBV5-5 and TRBJ1-1, is DAGVTQSPTHLIKTRGQQVTLRCSPISGHKSVSWYQQVLGQGPQFIFQYYEKEERGRGNFPDRFSARQFPNYSSELNVNALLLGDSALYLCASSLFYRVLFNTEAFFGQGTRLTVV.

This clone was seen only a few times. The rearrangement uses TRBV5-4 and TRBJ2-3; unclear D gene. CDR1 and CDR2 from the germline V gene are SGHNT and YYREEE (reference sequence). V lost 4 bases to trimming and J lost 3 bases, with 15 bases between them. This CDR3 contains 15 residues. The CDR3 nucleotides read TGTGCCAGCAGCCCCAAGAGCGTCTCAACAGATACGCAGTATTTT. This encodes CASSPKSVSTDTQYF.